This T cell receptor (beta chain) was identified in a study of blood T cells in healthy people across ages. This clonotype occurred once. Healthy Caucasian individuals from Russia aged about 6 to 95 were enrolled as donors. The study isolated at least 7 million PBMCs from each sample. The second PCR ran about 6 to 12 cycles with a sample-barcoded 5' primer and J-beta primers. TCRdb re-analysed the 5' RACE reads in MiXCR, keeping a single row per CDR3 protein. The sample holds some 900,000 distinct CDR3 sequences, roughly 52% seen once. The germline CDR1 and CDR2 sequences are MNHNS and SASEGT. This CDR3 is built from 14 residues. V was shortened by 5 bases and J by 6 bases, with 15 bases between the two germline ends.

This sequence was found in a man aged 25-45 years in good health. Sequenced material: blood. This chain joins TRBV6-1 and TRBJ2-3; D is undetermined. CDR3 sequence reads: CASSRNTGEDTQYF. The CDR3 DNA sequence: TGTGCCAGCAGTCGCAACACCGGTGAGGATACGCAGTATTTT.